This T cell receptor (beta chain) was captured in a study of CD8+CD57+ T cells in acquired aplastic anemia. Study details: Average DNA yield from sorted CD4+ and CD8+ cells was around 3.2 ug. Notes on the study in general: In common between the patients and the controls were more than 25 CD8+ CDR3 sequences.

From germline, CDR1 is DFQATT and CDR2 SNEGSKA (reference sequence). The junction had 9 bases not matched to a gene; V was cut back by 6 bases and J by 8 bases. The CDR3 consists of 13 residues. To note about this clonotype: Its antigen remains unidentified. The final CDR3 position lacks the conserved phenylalanine or tryptophan, pointing to a likely read error.

Both TCR beta VDJ combination and CDR3 sequence profiling were carried out. Genomic DNA was the template for this profiling. Each CDR3 protein is one row after TCRdb ran MiXCR on the reads. The sample shows roughly 160,000 distinct CDR3 sequences, around half of them seen only once. Patients selected for sequencing had displayed CD8+CD57+ cell expansion by flow cytometry. At blood sampling, none of the patients had yet received therapy. V usage is TRBV20-1 and J usage is TRBJ1-1; TRBD1 agrees at 10 bases. The clonotype comes from a human donor with aplastic anemia. The sequenced sample was sorted CD4+, CD8+, or CD8+CD57+ T cells (not recorded which) from PBMCs. The DNA for the CDR3 is TGCAGTGCCGGCCGACAGGGGGCGGGAGAAGCTTTCCTT. Translated, it gives CSAGRQGAGEAFL.